This T cell receptor beta chain was recorded in a study of OX40 agonist ivuxolimab in advanced cancers. On the study more broadly: The dose-escalation cohort was roughly 83% male, with a mean age of about 60 years, ranging about 23 to 90. The study, taken as a whole, reports: Clonal expansion by week 6 occurred in CD4+ and CD8+ blood T cells (at 0.1 to 3.0 mg/kg). The study found among the lowest clonal expansion in partial responders at 0.1-3.0 mg/kg. There were, on average, more expanded clones in CD8+ T cells than in CD4+.

Assay: immunoSEQ multiplex PCR; the TCRdb copy retains only in-frame clones and omits some. This table holds 90,000 to 100,000 clones, 88% found once. V lost 7 bases and J lost 8, with 9 bases in between. CDR1 SQVTM and CDR2 ANQGSEA come from the germline V gene. The CDR3 loop spans 10 amino acids. With respect to this clone: Its antigen is unidentified.

The rearrangement links TRBV29-1 to TRBJ2-1; D remains unclear. The clonotype comes from an adult with an advanced solid tumor such as melanoma, head and neck, liver or kidney cancer. Material: CD4+ or CD8+ T cells sorted from blood, obtained in a trial of the OX40 agonist ivuxolimab. The CDR3 bases are TGCAGCGGGCTACGGGATGAGCAGTTCTTC. It encodes CSGLRDEQFF.